Sequencing of this T cell receptor beta chain was carried out in a study of cytomegalovirus exposure and HLA in healthy donors. Study background: Earlier results showed roughly 120 million unique TCR beta sequences derived from some 190 million T cells.

Amplification used 60 Vbeta primers and 13 Jbeta primers. Sequencing used immunoSEQ multiplex PCR; TCRdb keeps in-frame clones, though not all of them. The data hold roughly 120,000 clones, with around four fifths observed a single time. To note about this clone: Its specificity is unknown.

Findings and limits, study-wide: In an earlier analysis, most TCR beta V segments were productive about 87% or about 30% of the time. A later analysis showed that HLA-associated TCR beta chains had undergone more clonal expansion than equally common others. 87-base-pair reads could not separate some V segments, including TRBV6-2 and TRBV6-3.

This CDR3 is 13 amino acids long. Trimming left V 3 bases short and J 4 bases short, with 9 bases between. CDR1 MNHEY and CDR2 SMNVEV come from the germline V gene (reference sequence). Specimen: PBMCs. The TCR originated in a man in his 60s in good health and CMV-seropositive. The J gene is TRBJ1-1, the V gene TRBV27; no definite D call. CDR3 protein: CASSFLASTEAFF. DNA for the CDR3: TGTGCCAGCAGTTTCCTTGCGAGCACTGAAGCTTTCTTT.